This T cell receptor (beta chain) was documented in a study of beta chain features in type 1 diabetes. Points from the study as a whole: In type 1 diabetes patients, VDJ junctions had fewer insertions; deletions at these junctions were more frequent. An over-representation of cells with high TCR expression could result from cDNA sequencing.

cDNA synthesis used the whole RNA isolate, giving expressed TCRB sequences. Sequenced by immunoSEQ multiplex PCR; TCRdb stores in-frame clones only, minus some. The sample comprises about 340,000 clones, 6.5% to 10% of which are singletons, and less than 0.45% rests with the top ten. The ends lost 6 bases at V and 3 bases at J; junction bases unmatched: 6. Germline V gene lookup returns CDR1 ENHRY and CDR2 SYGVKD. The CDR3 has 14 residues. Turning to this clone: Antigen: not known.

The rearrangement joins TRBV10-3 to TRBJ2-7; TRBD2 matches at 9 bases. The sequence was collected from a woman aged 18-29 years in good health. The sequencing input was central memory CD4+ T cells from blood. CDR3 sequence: CAIRSGTSSYEQYF. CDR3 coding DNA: TGTGCCATCAGATCCGGGACTAGCAGCTACGAGCAGTACTTC.